This TCR beta chain appears in the sequencing data of a study of blood T cell repertoires in COVID-19. Study overall: The analysed material was cDNA or gDNA that came from T cells, B-cell-depleted T cells, or PBMCs.

Enrolment of Seattle patients took place during active infection, and they were followed longitudinally. Germline CDR1 and CDR2: LGHNA and YNFKEQ. CDR3 length: 19 amino acids. Trimming pared 0 bases from V and 0 bases from J, leaving 17 bases between. Repertoires were generated with immunoSEQ multiplex PCR, while TCRdb's copy carries only in-frame clones and drops some. The table shows over 200,000 clones, with 75% to 85% occurring only once. This sequence joins TRBV4-2 and TRBJ2-2; D is possibly TRBD2 (6 bases). This receptor was taken from a woman aged 25-40 years with COVID-19, enrolled during active disease. Specimen: peripheral blood. The CDR3 here is CASSQDNGGTKTNTGELFF. The DNA for the CDR3 is TGTGCCAGCAGCCAAGATAATGGCGGGACCAAAACGAACACCGGGGAGCTGTTTTTT.